This is a list of T cell receptor beta chains from one sample in a study of Graves' ophthalmopathy and Graves' hyperthyroidism. TCRdb fed the multiplex PCR reads into MiXCR, producing one record per CDR3 protein. Among hundreds of thousands of distinct CDR3 sequences, about 20% were seen once, and the ten largest hold around 6.9%. Sequenced input: peripheral blood. The source of these receptors is a woman aged 18-29 years with stable Graves' hyperthyroidism. Some clones in this sample may be carry-over from other donors' samples. Both conserved end residues are part of each CDR3. The order of the fields is J gene, clone size, D gene, V gene, CDR3 protein, CDR3 DNA. D genes are given only for firm matches. Clone size appears in some rows only: once, few, many, or a class for an expanded clone.

TRBJ2-2	once	TRBD2	TRBV11-1	CASSFLAGASTGELFF	TGTGCCAGCAGCTTCCTAGCGGGGGCCTCCACCGGGGAGCTGTTTTTT
TRBJ2-1	few	TRBD2	TRBV6-2/TRBV6-3	CASSYSAGFYNEQFF	TGTGCCAGCAGTTACTCAGCGGGATTTTACAATGAGCAGTTCTTC
TRBJ1-5	.	.	TRBV28	CASSLTDWDQPQHF	TGTGCCAGCAGTCTCACAGATTGGGATCAGCCCCAGCATTTT
TRBJ2-4	.	TRBD1	TRBV12-3/TRBV12-4	CASTQGDIQYF	TGTGCCAGCACTCAGGGGGACATTCAGTACTTC
TRBJ2-6	.	.	TRBV28	CASSFAGSGANVLTF	TGTGCCAGCAGTTTTGCAGGGTCTGGGGCCAACGTCCTGACTTTC
TRBJ1-2	many	.	TRBV27	CASSFTSSRLANYGYTF	TGTGCCAGCAGTTTTACCTCTTCACGGTTAGCTAACTATGGCTACACCTTC
TRBJ2-7	.	.	TRBV2	CASIESGSSYEQYF	TGTGCCAGCATCGAATCCGGGAGCTCCTACGAGCAGTACTTC
TRBJ1-1	.	.	TRBV7-3	CASSRWENTEAFF	TGTGCCAGCAGCCGATGGGAGAACACTGAAGCTTTCTTT
TRBJ1-5	many	TRBD1	TRBV20-1	CSAIVGQGAWQPQHF	TGCAGTGCTATTGTGGGACAGGGGGCATGGCAGCCCCAGCATTTT
TRBJ1-5	.	.	TRBV28	CASRNRYHNQPQHF	TGTGCCAGCAGGAACAGGTACCACAATCAGCCCCAGCATTTT
TRBJ2-7	many	TRBD2	TRBV28	CASSPQSGAYEQYF	TGTGCCAGCAGTCCTCAGAGCGGGGCCTACGAGCAGTACTTC
TRBJ1-1	many	.	TRBV18	CASSPDRHGGPEAFF	TGTGCCAGCTCACCCGATCGACATGGCGGACCTGAAGCTTTCTTT
TRBJ2-5	few	.	TRBV6-2/TRBV6-3	CASSYETQYF	TGTGCCAGCAGTTACGAGACCCAGTACTTC
TRBJ1-6	many	.	TRBV30	CAWRSRDTYNSPLHF	TGTGCCTGGAGATCCCGGGACACCTATAATTCACCCCTCCACTTT
TRBJ2-7	many	TRBD1	TRBV28	CASSSGTVREQYF	TGTGCCAGCTCCTCGGGGACAGTTCGTGAGCAGTACTTC
TRBJ1-1	many	TRBD1	TRBV19	CASTQTGSYTEAFF	TGTGCCAGTACCCAGACAGGGAGTTACACTGAAGCTTTCTTT
TRBJ2-7	many	.	TRBV6-5	CASNRENYEQYF	TGTGCCAGCAACAGGGAAAACTACGAGCAGTACTTC
TRBJ2-7	.	.	TRBV29-1	CSVGTQYSSYEQYF	TGCAGCGTTGGAACACAGTATAGCTCCTACGAGCAGTACTTC
TRBJ1-6	few	.	TRBV28	CASSWDPNYNSPLHF	TGTGCCAGCAGTTGGGACCCAAACTATAATTCACCCCTCCACTTT
TRBJ1-5	many	.	TRBV15	CATSRDSYVGQPQHF	TGTGCCACCAGCAGAGATTCTTACGTCGGGCAGCCCCAGCATTTT
TRBJ2-5	.	.	TRBV12-3/TRBV12-4	CASSPPTRIGTQYF	TGTGCCAGCAGTCCCCCCACGAGGATAGGGACCCAGTACTTC
TRBJ1-5	many	.	TRBV5-1	CASSPKGGDGQPQHF	TGCGCCAGCAGCCCTAAGGGGGGCGACGGTCAGCCCCAGCATTTT
TRBJ1-2	many	TRBD1	TRBV12-3/TRBV12-4	CASSSGQAAADGYTF	TGTGCCAGCAGTAGCGGACAGGCCGCAGCGGATGGCTACACCTTC
TRBJ1-5	many	.	TRBV15	CATSSPARGNQPQHF	TGTGCCACCAGCAGCCCGGCCAGGGGCAATCAGCCCCAGCATTTT
TRBJ1-5	.	.	TRBV20-1	CSAKWGGAQHF	TGCAGTGCAAAATGGGGGGGAGCCCAGCATTTT